One sample yielded the 20 T cell receptor beta chains listed below, sequenced in a study of blood T cell repertoires in COVID-19. Profiled with immunoSEQ multiplex PCR; TCRdb holds only in-frame clones, not every one. The sample lists 200,000 to 250,000 clones; 70% to 90% were seen once. The sequenced material came from PBMCs or T cells enriched from blood (not recorded which). The receptors here all came from a woman aged 25 to 39 who had been exposed to COVID-19.

V and J are TRBV7-2 and TRBJ2-3; possible D gene TRBD1, 5 bases. The CDR3 spans 15 residues. V was shortened by 2 bases and J by 3 bases, with 12 bases between the two germline ends. Germline values: CDR1 SGHTA, CDR2 FQGNSA. The DNA of the CDR3 is TGTGCCAGCAGCTTAAAGGGGCCCTCAACAGATACGCAGTATTTT. This codes for CASSLKGPSTDTQYF.

The chain joins TRBV19 to TRBJ1-1; possible D gene TRBD1, 6 bases. Per germline, CDR1 LNHDA and CDR2 SQIVND (reference sequence). V lost 5 bases to trimming and J lost 3 bases, with 22 bases between them. The CDR3 loop spans 17 amino acids. The CDR3 DNA is TGTGCCAGTAGTGGCGCCCGAGGCCACCCAGGGGACACTGAAGCTTTCTTT. Translating it yields CASSGARGHPGDTEAFF.

V usage is TRBV2 and J usage is TRBJ2-2, with 9 bases lining up with TRBD1. CDR3 length: 15 residues. CDR1 and CDR2 (germline): SNHLY, FYNNEI. V shed 6 bases, J shed 2 bases, and the junction held 4 bases outside the gene matches. The DNA of the CDR3 is TGTGCCAGCAGCGAGGGACAGGGTAACACCGGGGAGCTGTTTTTT. Encoded protein: CASSEGQGNTGELFF.

The rearrangement links TRBV27 to TRBJ2-7; D is perhaps TRBD2 (5 bases). The germline V gene has CDR1 MNHEY and CDR2 SMNVEV (reference sequence). Trimming pared 8 bases from V and 3 bases from J, leaving 17 bases between. The length of the CDR3 is 14 residues. In DNA form, the CDR3 reads TGTGCCAGCCGTCGATGGGCGGGCGTCTACGAGCAGTACTTC. Amino acids: CASRRWAGVYEQYF.

The rearrangement uses TRBV3-1 (or the pseudogene TRBV3-2) and TRBJ1-6; D ambiguous. This CDR3 contains 15 residues. Trimming cost V 1 base and J 5 bases, with 9 bases left between them. Germline V gene lookup returns CDR1 LGHDT and CDR2 YNNKEL (reference sequence). The CDR3 nucleotides are TGTGCCAGCAGCCAAGGTCCCGGGGATAATTCACCCCTCCACTTT. Amino acid sequence: CASSQGPGDNSPLHF.

The J gene is TRBJ2-3, the V gene TRBV2; perhaps TRBD1 as D (6 bases). Deletions cut 8 bases from V and 2 bases from J, with 26 bases between. The V gene's germline CDR1 is SNHLY and CDR2 FYNNEI. This CDR3 has 18 amino acids. CDR3 in amino acids: CASAKDRQFAELTDTQYF. Written as DNA, the CDR3 is TGTGCCAGCGCTAAAGACAGGCAATTCGCGGAGCTCACAGATACGCAGTATTTT.

The rearrangement joins TRBV3-1 (or the pseudogene TRBV3-2) to TRBJ2-2, with 7 bases lining up with TRBD2. Losses at the gene ends were 0 bases for V and 1 base for J; bases not matched to a gene: 11. The length of the CDR3 is 19 residues. The germline V gene encodes CDR1 LGHDT and CDR2 YNNKEL (reference sequence). The CDR3 protein is CASSQEFPAAGVNTGELFF. As DNA, the CDR3 is TGTGCCAGCAGCCAAGAATTTCCGGCTGCGGGGGTGAACACCGGGGAGCTGTTTTTT.

The rearrangement links TRBV18 to TRBJ2-2; TRBD1 matches 7 bases. The length of the CDR3 is 15 residues. Trimming cost V 4 bases and J 5 bases; bases outside gene matches: 7. Germline assignment: CDR1 KGHSH and CDR2 LQKENI. The CDR3 region has the DNA TGTGCCAGCTCACTGGAACAGGGGTGGACCGGGGAGCTGTTTTTT. It specifies CASSLEQGWTGELFF.

The chain links TRBV7-2 to TRBJ1-2, with 8 bases aligning to TRBD1. With V trimmed by 3 bases and J by 3 bases, 3 bases remained unmatched. The CDR3 is 14 residues long. The germline V gene has CDR1 SGHTA and CDR2 FQGNSA. The CDR3 coding sequence is TGTGCCAGCAGCTTTACCAGGGGGCACTATGGCTACACCTTC. Translated, it gives CASSFTRGHYGYTF.

The rearrangement joins TRBV5-1 to TRBJ2-7; 9 bases are shared with TRBD1. Trimming removed 2 bases from V and 5 bases from J; junction bases left unmatched: 11. Germline lookup yields CDR1 SGHRS and CDR2 YFSETQ. This CDR3 has 16 amino acids. This chain's CDR3 is CASSFVAGTGIHEQYF. CDR3 coding DNA: TGCGCCAGCAGCTTCGTCGCCGGGACAGGGATCCACGAGCAGTACTTC.

The chain combines TRBV10-3 with TRBJ2-2; 9 nucleotides align to TRBD2. CDR1 is ENHRY and CDR2 is SYGVKD in the germline V gene. V lost 10 bases, J lost 2 bases, and 5 bases stayed unmatched. The CDR3 has 14 residues. The CDR3 region is CATRLAVNTGELFF. CDR3 sequence (DNA): TGTGCCACAAGACTAGCGGTTAACACCGGGGAGCTGTTTTTT.

This chain joins TRBV6-5 and TRBJ1-2; D is unclear. This CDR3 region has 11 residues. The V and J ends lost 7 bases and 5 bases respectively, with 8 bases between them. From germline, CDR1 is MNHEY and CDR2 SVGAGI. The CDR3 DNA reads TGTGCCAGCACTAGCGGGTATGGCTACACCTTC. Amino acid sequence: CASTSGYGYTF.

The chain is built from TRBV11-1 and TRBJ1-2; D not certain. The CDR3 has 14 residues. The ends were cut back, 4 bases at V and 4 bases at J, with 13 bases in the middle. Germline V gene lookup returns CDR1 SGHAT and CDR2 FQDESV (reference sequence). The CDR3: CASSYGSGSYGYTF. The DNA of the CDR3 is TGTGCCAGCAGCTACGGGTCCGGGAGCTATGGCTACACCTTC.

Here the CDR3 reads CASSWGQGLYEQYF. DNA for the CDR3: TGTGCCAGCAGTTGGGGTCAGGGTCTCTACGAGCAGTACTTC. V gene TRBV6-2 or TRBV6-3 combines with J gene TRBJ2-7; possibly TRBD1 for D (5 bases). CDR1 is MNHEY and CDR2 is SVGEGT in the germline V gene. This CDR3 spans 14 amino acids. The germline V and J ends were trimmed by 4 bases and 3 bases, with 13 bases remaining between them.

The rearrangement links TRBV2 to TRBJ2-3; TRBD2 matches 7 bases. V shed 6 bases and J 6 bases; nucleotides not matched to a gene: 3. The CDR3 length is 12 residues. Germline assignment: CDR1 SNHLY and CDR2 FYNNEI. CDR3 DNA sequence: TGTGCCAGCAGGATGACTAGCGATACGCAGTATTTT. Translation: CASRMTSDTQYF.

The rearrangement uses TRBV29-1 and TRBJ1-2; a weak D match, TRBD1 (5 bases). This CDR3 has 14 amino acids. V was pared by 3 bases and J by 0 bases, with 11 bases between. The germline gives CDR1 SQVTM, CDR2 ANQGSEA. The CDR3 region has the DNA TGCAGCGTTGATCCAGGGCAAGCTAACTATGGCTACACCTTC. Its protein is CSVDPGQANYGYTF.

This sequence joins TRBV12-3 or TRBV12-4 and TRBJ2-7; 8 bases map to TRBD1. V gave up 3 bases and J gave up 6 bases; unmatched junction bases: 1. This CDR3 region has 12 residues. The CDR3 DNA reads TGTGCCAGCAGTTTGACAGGGGTCGAGCAGTACTTC. Residues: CASSLTGVEQYF.

The chain recombines TRBV9 with TRBJ2-3; 8 nucleotides align to TRBD2. From germline, CDR1 is SGDLS and CDR2 YYNGEE. The CDR3 runs to 16 residues. V gave up 3 bases and J gave up 4 bases; unmatched junction bases: 10. CDR3 sequence reads: CASSARGRGAADTQYF. The CDR3 DNA reads as TGTGCCAGCAGCGCCCGAGGGCGGGGGGCGGCAGATACGCAGTATTTT.

V gene TRBV7-6 combines with J gene TRBJ1-5; no definite D call. The CDR3 covers 13 residues. Germline V CDR1 and CDR2: SGHVS, FNYEAQ. V was cut by 1 base and J by 7 bases, with 8 bases left in between. The CDR3 nucleotides read TGTGCCAGCAGCTTAGGCAGAAACCAGCCCCAGCATTTT. Its protein is CASSLGRNQPQHF.

This chain joins TRBV27 and TRBJ1-3, with D uncertain. CDR1 MNHEY and CDR2 SMNVEV come from the germline V gene (reference sequence). V was shortened by 4 bases and J by 3 bases, with 10 bases between the two germline ends. CDR3 length equals 14 residues. CDR3 nucleotides: TGTGCCAGCAGTTCCGGGAGAGTTGGAAACACCATATATTTT. Its protein is CASSSGRVGNTIYF.